This entry concerns a single TCR beta chain. The data were produced by immunoSEQ multiplex PCR, yet TCRdb's version contains in-frame clones alone and is incomplete. The data hold approximately 4,900 clones, with around 85% observed a single time. Germline V CDR1 and CDR2: LNHNV, YYDKDF (reference sequence). V lost 1 base and J 2 bases, leaving 12 bases between the germline ends. CDR3 length: 16 amino acids. The data belong to a study of immune evolution from preneoplasia to lung adenocarcinoma. Two lung cancer pathologists independently confirmed each histologic diagnosis. The receptor comes from a person aged 50-69 years with lung adenocarcinoma. The sequencing sample was made of FFPE minimally invasive lung adenocarcinoma tissue. The V gene is TRBV15, the J gene TRBJ1-3; no clear D gene. CDR3 region: CATSRGYAAAGNTIYF. CDR3 in DNA: TGTGCCACCAGCAGAGGGTATGCGGCGGCTGGAAACACCATATATTTT.